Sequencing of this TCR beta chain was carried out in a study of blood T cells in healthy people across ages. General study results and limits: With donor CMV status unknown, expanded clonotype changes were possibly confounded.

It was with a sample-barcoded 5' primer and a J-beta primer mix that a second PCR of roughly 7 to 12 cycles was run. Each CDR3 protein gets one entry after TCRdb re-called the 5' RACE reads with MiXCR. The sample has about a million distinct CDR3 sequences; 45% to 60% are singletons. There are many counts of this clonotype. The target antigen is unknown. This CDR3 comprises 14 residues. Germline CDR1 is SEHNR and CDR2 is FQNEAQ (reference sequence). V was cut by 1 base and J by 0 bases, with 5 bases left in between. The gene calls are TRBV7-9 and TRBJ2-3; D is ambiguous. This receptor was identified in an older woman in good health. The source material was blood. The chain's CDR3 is CASSLVTSTDTQYF. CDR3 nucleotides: TGTGCCAGCAGCTTAGTGACTAGCACAGATACGCAGTATTTT. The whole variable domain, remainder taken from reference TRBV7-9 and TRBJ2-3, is DTGVSQNPRHKITKRGQNVTFRCDPISEHNRLYWYRQTLGQGPEFLTYFQNEAQLEKSRLLSDRFSAERPKGSFSTLEIQRTEQGDSAMYLCASSLVTSTDTQYFGPGTRLTVL.